A single T cell receptor (beta chain) is shown here with its context. The record originates from a study of T cells expressing NK-cell markers. TCRdb re-called the 5' RACE reads; one entry per CDR3 protein, DNA not given. This sample contains 250,000 to 300,000 distinct CDR3 sequences. The length of the CDR3 is 14 residues. Germline V gives CDR1 LNHNV, CDR2 YYDKDF (reference sequence). The sample taken for sequencing was blood T cells: a sorted CD56 or NKG2C T cell subset, CD4+ or CD8+ T cells, or bulk PBMC T cells (not recorded which). This chain joins TRBV15 and TRBJ1-1; as DNA is missing, the TRBD1 call by TCRdb cannot be tested. The receptor comes from a man younger than 35 in good health. The CDR3 loop is CATSAVNVQGSAFF.